This note documents a single TCR beta chain sequence. This clone was recorded once. It lacks a known antigen. Base qualities are missing; no much larger clone stands one base away. The immunoSEQ Assay was used to sequence TCRbeta CDR3 regions. After extraction, genomic DNA underwent amplification by bias-controlled multiplex PCR, followed by high-throughput sequencing. Per the authors' processing: To quantify the absolute abundance of each unique TCRbeta CDR3 region, sequences were collapsed and filtered. T cell fraction was estimated by normalizing TCRbeta template counts to usable DNA, which was measured by amplifying reference genes present in all nucleated cells. Repertoire TCRs were annotated as SARS-CoV-2-specific when V gene, CDR3 amino acid sequence and J gene were exactly matched to a known reactive TCR set. The reference SARS-CoV-2 TCR set was obtained from MIRA and was filtered for enrichment in COVID-19-positive ImmuneCODE repertoires, whereby public or cross-reactive TCRs were removed. Based on the MIRA antigens, annotated TCRs were further analysed at the level of specific ORF or position within ORF. Depth was the summed frequency of annotated unique rearrangements, while breadth was defined as annotated unique rearrangements over total unique productive rearrangements. Two-sided Wilcoxon rank-sum tests were applied when comparing TCR breadth between groups. Sourced from immuneACCESS, this table was stored by TCRdb with only in-frame sequences that have V and J called. A share of the clones is absent; for the studies checked, an unresolved V gene accounts for under half, and the remainder has no known explanation. The DNA gave D and trimming, while V, J and clone size come from that table. This sample holds about 240,000 clones; roughly 88% were observed only once. About 10% of the sample goes to the ten largest clones.

Explained via the paper, the treatment or condition label denotes: over 15 received Ad26.COV2.S at low or high dose, single or two shots; about 5 received placebo; per-sample allocation not given. For vaccine and placebo recipients, repertoires were sequenced using samples collected on day 63 after the first injection. In Cohort 1b, some 25 adults aged 18-55 years were enrolled at a single site in Boston, USA, between 29 July and 7 August 2020. Ad26.COV2.S consisted of a replication-incompetent adenovirus type 26 vector by which a prefusion-stabilized SARS-CoV-2 spike protein from the original Wuhan strain was expressed. There are 15 amino acids in the CDR3, from cysteine to phenylalanine inclusive. CDR3 DNA only is kept here, 45 bases in frame from base 1. The germline V gene (reference sequence) sets CDR1 to MNHNY and CDR2 to SVGAGI. The junction carries 14 bases between V and J, which are trimmed by 6 bases and 2 bases respectively.

These data are taken from a study of Ad26.COV2.S vaccination and SARS-CoV-2 variants (TCRdb year 2021). A note on the overall study: Donors in the vaccine arm were drawn from COV1001, a phase I-IIa trial of Ad26.COV2.S in healthy adults that was multicentre, randomized, double-blind and placebo-controlled. Dosing of Ad26.COV2.S was intramuscular, at either 5x10^10 or 1x10^11 viral particles, delivered as one shot or as two shots spaced 56 days apart. Sequencing of the TCRbeta repertoire served to evaluate the specificity and breadth of SARS-CoV-2-reactive T cell receptors following Ad26.COV2.S vaccination. The TCR-sequenced set comprised around 30 samples: some 20 Ad26.COV2.S vaccine recipients, 5 placebo recipients and 8 SARS-CoV-2 convalescent individuals. Participants in the trial were split at random into five groups of five each, receiving low-dose or high-dose Ad26.COV2.S once or twice, or else placebo on both occasions. Investigators did not know the trial group allocation while performing experiments and assessing outcomes.

The investigation overall reported the following: According to the authors, total T cell responses may have been underestimated by the TCR breadth and depth analyses. Substantial breadth of spike-specific CD8+ and CD4+ T cell responses was reported after vaccination. Ad26.COV2.S recipients had higher spike-specific TCR breadth than placebo recipients (P = 0.0014). Comparing responses between vaccine doses or regimens was not something the study was powered to do. Vaccine and placebo recipients had similar non-spike TCR breadth, a finding consistent with the vaccine containing only spike.

Here the chain combines TRBV6-6 and TRBJ1-3; the D gene remains uncertain. The sequencing used peripheral blood, collected in a trial of Ad26.COV2.S vaccine versus placebo. The TCR comes from a person aged 18 to 65 who received the Ad26.COV2.S COVID-19 vaccine or a placebo. Here the CDR3 is given as CASRLTREAGNTIYF. The bases read TGTGCCAGCAGACTAACTCGGGAGGCTGGAAACACCATATATTTT.